This is a list of T cell receptor beta chains from one sample in a study of tumor-infiltrating lymphocytes in primary liver carcinoma. TCRdb reprocessed the multiplex PCR reads via MiXCR and lists one record per CDR3 protein. The sample yields about 100,000 distinct CDR3 sequences, 55% to 75% seen once. Source material: tumor-adjacent normal liver tissue. The origin of the receptors is a man aged 35 to 55 with primary liver carcinoma and hepatitis B virus infection. Both conserved end residues are part of each CDR3. A D gene is named only where the DNA matches it firmly. Size is omitted from some rows. Given values are once, few, many or a class for expanded clones.

j_gene: TRBJ2-1
d_gene: TRBD2
v_gene: TRBV4-1
abundance: many
CDR3nt: TGCGCCAGCAGCTACGGGACTAGTCTGAGTGAGCAGTTCTTC
CDR3aa: CASSYGTSLSEQFF

j_gene: TRBJ1-1
d_gene: TRBD1
v_gene: TRBV5-1
abundance: NA
CDR3nt: TGCGCCAGCAGCACACGTCCGAGACAGGGGGCTGAAGCTTTCTTT
CDR3aa: CASSTRPRQGAEAFF

j_gene: TRBJ2-5
d_gene: NA
v_gene: TRBV6-7
abundance: many
CDR3nt: TGTGCCAGCAGAAACCCCTCGGGGGAGACCCAGTACTTC
CDR3aa: CASRNPSGETQYF

j_gene: TRBJ2-7
d_gene: NA
v_gene: TRBV6-5
abundance: once
CDR3nt: TGTGCCAGTAGAATCGCAGGGGTCCTATGCGAGCAGTACTTC
CDR3aa: CASRIAGVLCEQYF

j_gene: TRBJ2-7
d_gene: NA
v_gene: TRBV29-1
abundance: NA
CDR3nt: TGCAGCGCCTGGTCCTCAAGCAGCTCCTACGAGCAGTATTTC
CDR3aa: CSAWSSSSSYEQYF

j_gene: TRBJ2-2
d_gene: TRBD1
v_gene: TRBV12-3/TRBV12-4
abundance: many
CDR3nt: TGTGCCAGCAGCCCGACAGGGTCCGGGGAGCTGTTTTTT
CDR3aa: CASSPTGSGELFF

j_gene: TRBJ2-3
d_gene: NA
v_gene: TRBV11-2
abundance: NA
CDR3nt: TGTGCCAGCAACCCCTGGCCTACTAGCACAGATATGCAGTATTTT
CDR3aa: CASNPWPTSTDMQYF

j_gene: TRBJ2-5
d_gene: TRBD2
v_gene: TRBV10-3
abundance: NA
CDR3nt: TGTGCCATCGGTGCGTCTAGCGGACAAGAGACCCAGTACTTC
CDR3aa: CAIGASSGQETQYF

j_gene: TRBJ2-1
d_gene: TRBD2
v_gene: TRBV11-3
abundance: NA
CDR3nt: TGTGCCAGCAGCTTGTTAGGGACTAGCGGGAGAGGTGAGCAGCTCTTC
CDR3aa: CASSLLGTSGRGEQLF

j_gene: TRBJ2-3
d_gene: NA
v_gene: TRBV11-2
abundance: NA
CDR3nt: TGTGCCACCAGCTTAGAGGGACTAACGTGGACAGATAAGCAGTATTTT
CDR3aa: CATSLEGLTWTDKQYF

j_gene: TRBJ1-1
d_gene: NA
v_gene: TRBV6-1
abundance: NA
CDR3nt: TGTACCAGCTGTGAACCTTTCGCCACACCAAGAACTGAAGCTTTCTTT
CDR3aa: CTSCEPFATPRTEAFF

j_gene: TRBJ2-1
d_gene: TRBD1
v_gene: TRBV11-2
abundance: NA
CDR3nt: TGTCCCAGCAGCTTAAAAGGGGGCTTCTACAATGAGCAGATCTTC
CDR3aa: CPSSLKGGFYNEQIF

j_gene: TRBJ2-7
d_gene: TRBD2
v_gene: TRBV11-2
abundance: NA
CDR3nt: TGTGCTAGCACCCAAGCGGGAGTGGGCTACGAGCAGTACTTC
CDR3aa: CASTQAGVGYEQYF

j_gene: TRBJ2-4
d_gene: NA
v_gene: TRBV28
abundance: NA
CDR3nt: TGTGCCAGCAGTTTAAACGGGGCGTGGTTAGCCAAAAACATTCAGTACTTC
CDR3aa: CASSLNGAWLAKNIQYF

j_gene: TRBJ1-5
d_gene: NA
v_gene: TRBV6-6
abundance: NA
CDR3nt: TGTGCCAGCATCCAGTGGGACGGTAATCAGCCCCAGCATTTT
CDR3aa: CASIQWDGNQPQHF

j_gene: TRBJ1-1
d_gene: TRBD1
v_gene: TRBV28
abundance: NA
CDR3nt: TGTGCCAGCAGTTTTGTTTTCAGGGGGGGCTACACTGAAGCTTTCTTT
CDR3aa: CASSFVFRGGYTEAFF

j_gene: TRBJ2-7
d_gene: NA
v_gene: TRBV13
abundance: NA
CDR3nt: TGTGCCAGCAGTAGGGATGGGGACCCCTTCGTGCAGTACTTC
CDR3aa: CASSRDGDPFVQYF

j_gene: TRBJ1-2
d_gene: NA
v_gene: TRBV5-6
abundance: NA
CDR3nt: TGTGCCAGCAACTTATCCGGGACATGGGGCTTTGGCTACACCTTC
CDR3aa: CASNLSGTWGFGYTF

j_gene: TRBJ2-2
d_gene: NA
v_gene: TRBV6-1
abundance: NA
CDR3nt: TGTGCCAGCGTTCCGCAGGAGAACACCGGGGAACTGTTTTTT
CDR3aa: CASVPQENTGELFF

j_gene: TRBJ2-1
d_gene: TRBD2
v_gene: TRBV11-2
abundance: NA
CDR3nt: TGTGCTAGCATGACTAGCCCACTACGAAATGAGCAGTTCTTC
CDR3aa: CASMTSPLRNEQFF

j_gene: TRBJ2-1
d_gene: TRBD2
v_gene: TRBV6-2/TRBV6-3
abundance: many
CDR3nt: TGTGCCAGCAGGAATCAACTAAGCGGGAGGAGGTACAATGAGCAGTTCTTC
CDR3aa: CASRNQLSGRRYNEQFF

j_gene: TRBJ2-2
d_gene: TRBD2
v_gene: TRBV29-1
abundance: NA
CDR3nt: TGCAGCGTTGAAGAAGCCGCGGGAGCACCCGGGGAGCTGTTTTTT
CDR3aa: CSVEEAAGAPGELFF

j_gene: TRBJ2-1
d_gene: NA
v_gene: TRBV4-2
abundance: many
CDR3nt: TGTGCCAGCAGCCAAGTGGGCCCGGGGGCCTACAATGAGCAGTTCTTC
CDR3aa: CASSQVGPGAYNEQFF

j_gene: TRBJ2-5
d_gene: TRBD2
v_gene: TRBV20-1
abundance: many
CDR3nt: TGCAGTGCTAGACAGGCAGCGGGAGAAGAGACCCAGTACTTC
CDR3aa: CSARQAAGEETQYF

j_gene: TRBJ2-7
d_gene: NA
v_gene: TRBV7-9
abundance: few
CDR3nt: TGTGCCAGCAGCCAGGGACCTCTTCAGTACTTC
CDR3aa: CASSQGPLQYF

j_gene: TRBJ2-1
d_gene: NA
v_gene: TRBV6-5
abundance: many
CDR3nt: TGTGCCAGCAGCTTCCGGTCAGGGGCGGGAAGCGATGAGCAGTTCTTC
CDR3aa: CASSFRSGAGSDEQFF

j_gene: TRBJ1-2
d_gene: TRBD1
v_gene: TRBV12-3/TRBV12-4
abundance: many
CDR3nt: TGTGCCAGCAGTTTAAACAGGGGGAACTATGGCTACACCTTC
CDR3aa: CASSLNRGNYGYTF

j_gene: TRBJ2-5
d_gene: TRBD2
v_gene: TRBV11-2
abundance: NA
CDR3nt: TGTGCCAGCAGCTTAGGGACTAGCGTCCCTGGGGAGACCCAGTACTTC
CDR3aa: CASSLGTSVPGETQYF

j_gene: TRBJ2-7
d_gene: NA
v_gene: TRBV4-1
abundance: many
CDR3nt: TGCGCCAGCAGCCAAGTTCCGACTAACTCCTACGAGCAGTACTTC
CDR3aa: CASSQVPTNSYEQYF

j_gene: TRBJ2-1
d_gene: TRBD1
v_gene: TRBV5-4
abundance: many
CDR3nt: TGTGCCAGCAGCGGCCGGGACAGGTACAAGGATGAGCAGTTCTTC
CDR3aa: CASSGRDRYKDEQFF

j_gene: TRBJ1-6
d_gene: NA
v_gene: TRBV11-2
abundance: NA
CDR3nt: TGTGCCAGCAGCTTAGAGGGGGCGGATTCACCCCTCCACTTT
CDR3aa: CASSLEGADSPLHF

j_gene: TRBJ1-4
d_gene: NA
v_gene: TRBV6-1
abundance: NA
CDR3nt: TGTGCCAGTAGTTTTAGGACAGTGGCGACAACTAATGAAAAACTGTTTTTT
CDR3aa: CASSFRTVATTNEKLFF

j_gene: TRBJ2-2
d_gene: TRBD1
v_gene: TRBV5-1
abundance: NA
CDR3nt: TGCGCCAGCAGCTGGAACAGGGGGAACACCAGGGAGCTGTTTTTT
CDR3aa: CASSWNRGNTRELFF

j_gene: TRBJ2-2
d_gene: NA
v_gene: TRBV11-2
abundance: NA
CDR3nt: TGTGCCAGCGCGGGTCTGTTGAACACCGGGGAGCTGTTTTTT
CDR3aa: CASAGLLNTGELFF

j_gene: TRBJ2-7
d_gene: NA
v_gene: TRBV29-1
abundance: NA
CDR3nt: TGCAGCGCCGAGGTAGCTCACGAGCAGCACTTC
CDR3aa: CSAEVAHEQHF

j_gene: TRBJ2-1
d_gene: NA
v_gene: TRBV11-1
abundance: NA
CDR3nt: TGTGCCAGCAGCTTAGGAAAAGATCTAACGGATGAGCAGTTCTTC
CDR3aa: CASSLGKDLTDEQFF

j_gene: TRBJ2-5
d_gene: NA
v_gene: TRBV5-5
abundance: many
CDR3nt: TGTGCCAGCAGCTTGCGGCGCCAGGGGAGGCAAGAGACCCAGTACTTC
CDR3aa: CASSLRRQGRQETQYF

j_gene: TRBJ2-3
d_gene: NA
v_gene: TRBV7-9
abundance: NA
CDR3nt: TGTGCCAGCACGGATAGAGATACGCAGTATTTT
CDR3aa: CASTDRDTQYF

j_gene: TRBJ2-5
d_gene: NA
v_gene: TRBV11-2
abundance: NA
CDR3nt: TGTGCCAACAGCCTCCAAGAGACTCAGTACTTC
CDR3aa: CANSLQETQYF

j_gene: TRBJ2-2
d_gene: TRBD1
v_gene: TRBV11-2
abundance: NA
CDR3nt: TGTGCCAGCAGCATTGATCGGGACAGGGTCGGCACCGAGGAACTGTTTTTT
CDR3aa: CASSIDRDRVGTEELFF

j_gene: TRBJ1-2
d_gene: NA
v_gene: TRBV11-2
abundance: NA
CDR3nt: TGTGCCAACAGCGACGGACTCGGATATGGCTACACCTTC
CDR3aa: CANSDGLGYGYTF

j_gene: TRBJ2-7
d_gene: NA
v_gene: TRBV29-1
abundance: NA
CDR3nt: TGCAGCGTTGAAATTATCGGGGGAGGAGCCTACGAGCAGTACTTC
CDR3aa: CSVEIIGGGAYEQYF

j_gene: TRBJ2-5
d_gene: NA
v_gene: TRBV11-2
abundance: NA
CDR3nt: TGTACCAGCAGAAGAGTGGAAGTCCGGGAGACCCAGTACTTC
CDR3aa: CTSRRVEVRETQYF

j_gene: TRBJ1-1
d_gene: NA
v_gene: TRBV11-2
abundance: once
CDR3nt: TGTGCCAGCAGCTACACCGGGACTGAAGCTCTCTTT
CDR3aa: CASSYTGTEALF

j_gene: TRBJ2-7
d_gene: NA
v_gene: TRBV11-2
abundance: once
CDR3nt: TGTGACAGCAGCTTAGATAATTCCTACCTCTCCTACGAGCAGTACTTC
CDR3aa: CDSSLDNSYLSYEQYF

j_gene: TRBJ2-1
d_gene: NA
v_gene: TRBV28
abundance: NA
CDR3nt: TGTGCCAGCAGCGTCATAAGCGGTCCCTACAATAAGCAGTTCTTC
CDR3aa: CASSVISGPYNKQFF

j_gene: TRBJ2-5
d_gene: NA
v_gene: TRBV11-1
abundance: NA
CDR3nt: TGTGCCAGCAACCCGCCCCCGGAGGTTAGGAAGGACTTCCAAGAGATCCAGTACTTC
CDR3aa: CASNPPPEVRKDFQEIQYF

j_gene: TRBJ2-1
d_gene: TRBD1
v_gene: TRBV12-3/TRBV12-4
abundance: many
CDR3nt: TGTGCCAGCAGTGGGACAGGGATAAGCAATGAGCAGTTCTTC
CDR3aa: CASSGTGISNEQFF

j_gene: TRBJ2-1
d_gene: TRBD1
v_gene: TRBV12-3/TRBV12-4
abundance: NA
CDR3nt: TGTGCCAGCAATTATGGGACAGGGGGTAATCAGGGCCATGAGCAGTTCTTC
CDR3aa: CASNYGTGGNQGHEQFF